The 9 T cell receptor beta chains presented below share a single source sample, sequenced in a study of blood T cell repertoires in COVID-19. Using immunoSEQ multiplex PCR, the repertoire was profiled, and TCRdb retains in-frame clones only, with some absent. This sample has 120,000 or so clones, with 60% to 85% found just once. The material sequenced was peripheral blood. The receptor source for this set is a human donor with acute or convalescent COVID-19. The donor label of this sample is uncertain.

This chain joins TRBV6-5 and TRBJ2-7, with TRBD1 identical over 9 bases. V gave up 7 bases and J gave up 4 bases; unmatched junction bases: 8. Germline loops: CDR1 MNHEY, CDR2 SVGAGI. The CDR3 has 14 residues. The CDR3: CASIAGQGGYEQYF. As DNA, the CDR3 is TGTGCCAGCATCGCGGGACAGGGAGGGTACGAGCAGTACTTC.

This clone occurred a few times. The chain couples TRBV5-1 to TRBJ1-2; D possibly corresponds to TRBD1 (5 bases). The CDR3 sequence is 13 residues long. Trimming removed 7 bases from V and 8 bases from J, with 18 bases in between. CDR1 SGHRS and CDR2 YFSETQ come from the germline V gene. CDR3 nucleotide sequence: TGCGCCAGCGGGGACTCACAACACCGGGGCTACACCTTC. It yields the protein CASGDSQHRGYTF.

The chain employs TRBV3-1 (or the pseudogene TRBV3-2) and TRBJ1-3, with a possible D match to TRBD1 (6 bases). The CDR3 covers 17 residues. Germline V gene lookup returns CDR1 LGHDT and CDR2 YNNKEL (reference sequence). V was cut by 1 base and J by 8 bases, with 21 bases left in between. CDR3 residues: CASSQVWDTAAGDTIYF. The CDR3 DNA is TGTGCCAGCAGCCAAGTTTGGGACACCGCTGCGGGGGACACCATATATTTT.

This clone was seen a single time. The chain is built from TRBV10-3 and TRBJ1-1, with no clear D. Trimming left V 3 bases short and J 1 base short, with 9 bases between. CDR1 is ENHRY, CDR2 SYGVKD, per germline. The CDR3 covers 14 residues. The CDR3 bases are TGTGCCATCAGTGAAAGAGGCCCGAACACTGAAGCTTTCTTT. Its translation is CAISERGPNTEAFF.

The chain combines TRBV12-3 or TRBV12-4 with TRBJ1-5, with a weak D call TRBD1 (5 bases). The CDR3 is made up of 13 amino acids. V lost 6 bases and J 7 bases, leaving 13 bases between the germline ends. CDR3 DNA: TGTGCCAGCAGCCAGGGAGCGGGGCAGCCCCAGCATTTT. This gives the protein CASSQGAGQPQHF.

The V call is TRBV6-1, the J call TRBJ1-5, with a possible D match to TRBD1 (6 bases). This CDR3 spans 16 amino acids. Per germline, CDR1 MNHNS and CDR2 SASEGT. Trimming took off 4 bases at V and 1 base at J, with 14 bases between the two ends. The CDR3: CASSGVGGGSNQPQHF. Written as DNA, the CDR3 is TGTGCCAGCAGTGGGGTGGGAGGGGGAAGCAATCAGCCCCAGCATTTT.

V and J are TRBV7-9 and TRBJ2-1, with 10 bases lining up with TRBD1. With V trimmed by 3 bases and J by 6 bases, 8 bases remained unmatched. The CDR3 length is 16 residues. Per the germline V gene, CDR1 is SEHNR and CDR2 is FQNEAQ (reference sequence). The CDR3 sequence is CASSFRPGQGTNEQFF. CDR3 nucleotides: TGTGCCAGCAGCTTTAGGCCGGGACAGGGGACCAATGAGCAGTTCTTC.

V and J are TRBV6-5 and TRBJ1-3; possible D gene TRBD1, 6 bases. The CDR3 runs to 15 residues. V lost 3 bases and J lost 4, with 13 bases in between. The germline V gene encodes CDR1 MNHEY and CDR2 SVGAGI. The CDR3 is CASSYLAGVGNTIYF. In nucleotides, the CDR3 is TGTGCCAGCAGTTATCTGGCAGGGGTGGGAAACACCATATATTTT.

This clone was detected a few times. The chain combines TRBV6-7 with TRBJ2-3, with 7 bases lining up with TRBD1. Being an ORF, TRBV6-7 has a function that is uncertain. Germline trimming cut 4 bases from V and 2 bases from J; bases unmatched to any gene: 9. The CDR3 is 16 amino acids. As DNA, the CDR3 is TGTGCCAGCAGTTGCCTACAGGGGATTGTCACAGATACGCAGTATTTT. Residues: CASSCLQGIVTDTQYF.